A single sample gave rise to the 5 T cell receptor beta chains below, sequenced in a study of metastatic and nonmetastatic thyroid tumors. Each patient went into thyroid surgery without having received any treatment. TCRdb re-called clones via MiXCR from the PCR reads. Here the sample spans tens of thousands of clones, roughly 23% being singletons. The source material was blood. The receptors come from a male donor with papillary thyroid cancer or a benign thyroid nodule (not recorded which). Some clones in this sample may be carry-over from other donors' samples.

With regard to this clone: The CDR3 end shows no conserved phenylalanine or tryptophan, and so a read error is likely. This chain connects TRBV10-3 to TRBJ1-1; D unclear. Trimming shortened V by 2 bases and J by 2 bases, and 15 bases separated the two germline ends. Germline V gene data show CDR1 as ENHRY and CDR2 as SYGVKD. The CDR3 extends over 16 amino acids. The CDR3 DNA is TGTGCCATCAGTGAGAGGGAGGGTTCCATTAACACTGAAGCTTTCCTT. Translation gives CAISEREGSINTEAFL.

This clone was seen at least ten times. The CDR3 reads CAWSSDSLNTEAFF. As DNA, the CDR3 is TGTGCCTGGAGCTCGGACAGCTTGAACACTGAAGCTTTCTTT. This rearrangement joins TRBV30 to TRBJ1-1; tentatively, D is TRBD1 (6 bases). The CDR3 has 14 amino acids. V was shortened by 3 bases and J by 0 bases, with 11 bases between the two germline ends. Germline lookup yields CDR1 GTSNPN and CDR2 SVGIG (reference sequence).

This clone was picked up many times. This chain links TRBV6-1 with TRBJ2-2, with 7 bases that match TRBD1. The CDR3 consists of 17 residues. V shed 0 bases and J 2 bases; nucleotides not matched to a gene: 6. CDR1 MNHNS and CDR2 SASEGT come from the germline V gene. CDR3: CASSEARTGANTGELFF. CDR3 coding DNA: TGTGCCAGCAGTGAAGCGCGAACAGGGGCAAACACCGGGGAGCTGTTTTTT.

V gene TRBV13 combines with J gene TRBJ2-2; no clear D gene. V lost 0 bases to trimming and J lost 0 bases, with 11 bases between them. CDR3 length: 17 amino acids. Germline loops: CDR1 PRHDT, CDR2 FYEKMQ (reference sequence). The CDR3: CASSLGLQPANTGELFF. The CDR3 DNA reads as TGTGCCAGCAGCTTAGGTTTACAGCCCGCGAACACCGGGGAGCTGTTTTTT.

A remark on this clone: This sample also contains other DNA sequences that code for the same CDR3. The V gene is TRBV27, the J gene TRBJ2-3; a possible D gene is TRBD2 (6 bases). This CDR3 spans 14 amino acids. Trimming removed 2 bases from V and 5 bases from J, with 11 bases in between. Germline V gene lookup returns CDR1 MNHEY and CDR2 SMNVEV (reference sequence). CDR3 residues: CASSLNGGGDTQYF. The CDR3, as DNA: TGTGCCAGCAGTTTAAACGGGGGTGGAGATACGCAGTATTTT.